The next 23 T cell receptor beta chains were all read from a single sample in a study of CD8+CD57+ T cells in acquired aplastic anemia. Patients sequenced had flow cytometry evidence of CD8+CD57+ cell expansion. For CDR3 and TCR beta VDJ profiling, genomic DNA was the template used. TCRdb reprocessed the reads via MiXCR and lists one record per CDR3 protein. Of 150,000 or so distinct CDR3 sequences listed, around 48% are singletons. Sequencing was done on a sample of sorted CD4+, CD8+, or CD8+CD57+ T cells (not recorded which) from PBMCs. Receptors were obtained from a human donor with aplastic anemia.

The CDR3 DNA follows: TGTGCCATCAGTGAAAACAGATCTGGAAACACCATATATTTT. It specifies CAISENRSGNTIYF. V is TRBV10-3 and J is TRBJ1-3; D gene unclear. The CDR3 consists of 14 residues. Germline lookup yields CDR1 ENHRY and CDR2 SYGVKD. The V and J ends lost 3 bases and 1 base respectively, with 7 bases between them.

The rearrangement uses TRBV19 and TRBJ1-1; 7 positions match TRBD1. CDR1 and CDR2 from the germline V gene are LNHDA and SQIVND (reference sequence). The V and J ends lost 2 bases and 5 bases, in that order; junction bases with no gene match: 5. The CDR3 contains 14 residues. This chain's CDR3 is CASSIQGGRTEAFF. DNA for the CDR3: TGTGCCAGTAGTATACAGGGGGGTCGGACTGAAGCTTTCTTT.

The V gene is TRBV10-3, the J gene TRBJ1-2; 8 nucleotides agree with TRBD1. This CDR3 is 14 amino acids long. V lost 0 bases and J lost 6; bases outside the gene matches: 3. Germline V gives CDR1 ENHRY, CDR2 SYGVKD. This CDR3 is CAISESSDRDGYTF. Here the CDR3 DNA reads TGTGCCATCAGTGAGTCCTCGGACAGGGATGGCTACACCTTC.

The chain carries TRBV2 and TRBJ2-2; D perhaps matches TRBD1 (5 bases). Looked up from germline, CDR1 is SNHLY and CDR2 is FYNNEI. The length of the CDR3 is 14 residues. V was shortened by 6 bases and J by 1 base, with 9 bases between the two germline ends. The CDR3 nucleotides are TGTGCCAGCAGCTTGACAGTGAACACCGGGGAGCTGTTTTTT. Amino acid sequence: CASSLTVNTGELFF.

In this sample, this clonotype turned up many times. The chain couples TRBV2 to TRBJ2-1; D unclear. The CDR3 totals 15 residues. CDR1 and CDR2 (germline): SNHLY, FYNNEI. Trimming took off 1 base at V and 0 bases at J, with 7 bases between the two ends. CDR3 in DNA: TGTGCCAGCAGTGAAGTCCGCAGCTCCTACAATGAGCAGTTCTTC. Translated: CASSEVRSSYNEQFF.

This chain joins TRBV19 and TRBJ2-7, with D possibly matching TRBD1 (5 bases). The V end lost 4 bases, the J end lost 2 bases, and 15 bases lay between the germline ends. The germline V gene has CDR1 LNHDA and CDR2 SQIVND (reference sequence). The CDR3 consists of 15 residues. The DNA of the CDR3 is TGTGCCAGTAGTACTCAGGGTCAGAGGACCTACGAGCAGTACTTC. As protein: CASSTQGQRTYEQYF. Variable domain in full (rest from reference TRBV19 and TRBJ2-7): DGGITQSPKYLFRKEGQNVTLSCEQNLNHDAMYWYRQDPGQGLRLIYYSQIVNDFQKGDIAEGYSVSREKKESFPLTVTSAQKNPTAFYLCASSTQGQRTYEQYFGPGTRLTVT.

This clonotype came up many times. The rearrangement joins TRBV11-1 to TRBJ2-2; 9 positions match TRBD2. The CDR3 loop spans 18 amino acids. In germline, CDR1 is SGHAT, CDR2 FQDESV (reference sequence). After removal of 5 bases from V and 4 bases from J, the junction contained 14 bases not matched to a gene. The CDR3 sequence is CASSNPAGGVVATGELFF. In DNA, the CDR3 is TGTGCCAGCAGCAACCCGGCGGGGGGGGTTGTCGCCACCGGGGAGCTGTTTTTT.

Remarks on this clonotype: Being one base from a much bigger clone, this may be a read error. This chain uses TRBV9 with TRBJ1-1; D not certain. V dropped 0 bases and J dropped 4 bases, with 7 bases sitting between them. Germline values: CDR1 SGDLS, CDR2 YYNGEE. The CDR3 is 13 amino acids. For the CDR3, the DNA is TGTGCCAGCAGCGTAGTACCAAGCACTGAAGCTTTCTTT. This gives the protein CASSVVPSTEAFF.

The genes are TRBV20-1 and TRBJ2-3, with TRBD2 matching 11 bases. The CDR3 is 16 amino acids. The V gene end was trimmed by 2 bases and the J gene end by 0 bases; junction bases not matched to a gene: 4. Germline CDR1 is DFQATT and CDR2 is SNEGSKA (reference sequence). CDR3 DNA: TGCAGTGCTAGACGCCTAGCGGGAGGAAGCACAGATACGCAGTATTTT. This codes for CSARRLAGGSTDTQYF.

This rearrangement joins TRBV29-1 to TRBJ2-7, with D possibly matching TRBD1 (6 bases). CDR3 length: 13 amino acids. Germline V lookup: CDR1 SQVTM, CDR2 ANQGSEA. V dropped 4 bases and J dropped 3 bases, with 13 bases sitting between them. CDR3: CSVALGQLYEQYF. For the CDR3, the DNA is TGCAGCGTTGCTCTAGGACAGCTCTACGAGCAGTACTTC.

CDR3 nucleotide sequence: TGTGCCAGCAGTTTCGACAGGGGAAGCAATCAGCCCCAGCATTTT. It is translated as CASSFDRGSNQPQHF. The chain uses TRBV2 and TRBJ1-5; 8 positions agree with TRBD1. Germline V gene data show CDR1 as SNHLY and CDR2 as FYNNEI. V shed 5 bases and J 1 base; nucleotides not matched to a gene: 4. The CDR3 runs to 15 residues.

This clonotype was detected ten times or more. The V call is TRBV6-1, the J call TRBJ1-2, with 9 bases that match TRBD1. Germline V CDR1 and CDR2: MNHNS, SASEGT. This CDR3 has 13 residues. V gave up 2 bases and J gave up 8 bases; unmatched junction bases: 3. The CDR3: CASSETGQGGYTF. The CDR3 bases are TGTGCCAGCAGTGAAACGGGACAGGGAGGCTACACCTTC.

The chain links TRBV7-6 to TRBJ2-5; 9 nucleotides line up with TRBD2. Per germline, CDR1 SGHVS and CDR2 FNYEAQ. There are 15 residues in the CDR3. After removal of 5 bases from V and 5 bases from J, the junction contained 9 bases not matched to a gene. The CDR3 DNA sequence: TGTGCCAGCAGCGCGGCGGGGGGGCCGGCGGAGACCCAGTACTTC. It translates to CASSAAGGPAETQYF.

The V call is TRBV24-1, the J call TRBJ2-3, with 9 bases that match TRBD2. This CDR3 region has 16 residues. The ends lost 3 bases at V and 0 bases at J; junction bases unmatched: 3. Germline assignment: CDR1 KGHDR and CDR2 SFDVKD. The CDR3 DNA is TGTGCCACCAGTGATCGCCTAGCGGGGAGCACAGATACGCAGTATTTT. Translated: CATSDRLAGSTDTQYF.

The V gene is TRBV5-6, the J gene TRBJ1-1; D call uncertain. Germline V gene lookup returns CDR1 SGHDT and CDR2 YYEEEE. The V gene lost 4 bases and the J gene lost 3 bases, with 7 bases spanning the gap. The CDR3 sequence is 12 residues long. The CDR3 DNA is TGTGCCAGCAGCCCGGACGACACTGAAGCTTTCTTT. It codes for CASSPDDTEAFF.

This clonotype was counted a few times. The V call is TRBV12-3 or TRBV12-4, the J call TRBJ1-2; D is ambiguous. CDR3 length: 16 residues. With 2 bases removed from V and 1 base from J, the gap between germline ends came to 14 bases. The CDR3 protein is CASSLIFPGDNYGYTF. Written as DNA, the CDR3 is TGTGCCAGCAGTTTAATTTTCCCAGGAGATAACTATGGCTACACCTTC.

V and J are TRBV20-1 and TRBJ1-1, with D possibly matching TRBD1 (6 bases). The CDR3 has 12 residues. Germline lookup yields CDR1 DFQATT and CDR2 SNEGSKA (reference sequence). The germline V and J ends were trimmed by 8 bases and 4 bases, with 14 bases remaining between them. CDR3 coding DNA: TGCAGTTCGGGGGCGGTGGGCACTGAAGCTTTCTTT. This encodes CSSGAVGTEAFF.

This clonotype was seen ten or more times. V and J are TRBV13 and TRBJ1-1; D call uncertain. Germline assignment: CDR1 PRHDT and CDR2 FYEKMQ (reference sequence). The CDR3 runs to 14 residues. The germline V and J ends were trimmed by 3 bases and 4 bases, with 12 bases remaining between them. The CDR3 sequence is CASSFVQIGTEAFF. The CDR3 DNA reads TGTGCCAGCAGCTTTGTACAGATCGGCACTGAAGCTTTCTTT.

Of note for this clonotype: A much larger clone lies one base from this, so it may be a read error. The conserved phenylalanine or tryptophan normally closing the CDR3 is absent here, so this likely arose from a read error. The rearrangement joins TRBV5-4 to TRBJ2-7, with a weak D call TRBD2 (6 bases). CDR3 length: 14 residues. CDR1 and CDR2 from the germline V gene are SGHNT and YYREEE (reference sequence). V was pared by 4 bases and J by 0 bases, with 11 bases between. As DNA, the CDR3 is TGTGCCAGCAGCCCGTACGGGGGCTCCTACGAGCAGTACCTC. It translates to CASSPYGGSYEQYL.

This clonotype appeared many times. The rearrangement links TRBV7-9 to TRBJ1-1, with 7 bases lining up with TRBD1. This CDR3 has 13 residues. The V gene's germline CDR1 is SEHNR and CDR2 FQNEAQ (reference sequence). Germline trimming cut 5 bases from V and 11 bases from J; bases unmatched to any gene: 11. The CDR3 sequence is CASSRGEGASAFF. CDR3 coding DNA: TGTGCCAGCAGCCGAGGGGAGGGGGCATCTGCTTTCTTT. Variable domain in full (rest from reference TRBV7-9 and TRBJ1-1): DTGVSQNPRHKITKRGQNVTFRCDPISEHNRLYWYRQTLGQGPEFLTYFQNEAQLEKSRLLSDRFSAERPKGSFSTLEIQRTEQGDSAMYLCASSRGEGASAFFGQGTRLTVV.

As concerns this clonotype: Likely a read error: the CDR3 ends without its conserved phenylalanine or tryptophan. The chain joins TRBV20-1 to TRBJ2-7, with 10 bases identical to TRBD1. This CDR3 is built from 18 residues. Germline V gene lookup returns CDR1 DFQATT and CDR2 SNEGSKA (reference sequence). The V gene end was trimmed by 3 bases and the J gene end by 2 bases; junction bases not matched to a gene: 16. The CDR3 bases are TGCAGTGCTAGGAAATCACCGGGACAGGGGAAAGGTGCCTACGAGCAGTACTCC. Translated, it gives CSARKSPGQGKGAYEQYS.

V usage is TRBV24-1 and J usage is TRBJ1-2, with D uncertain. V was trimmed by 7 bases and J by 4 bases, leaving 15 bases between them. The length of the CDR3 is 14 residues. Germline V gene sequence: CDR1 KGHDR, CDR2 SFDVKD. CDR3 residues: CATSADGSSYGYTF. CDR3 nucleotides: TGTGCCACCAGCGCAGACGGGTCCAGCTATGGCTACACCTTC.

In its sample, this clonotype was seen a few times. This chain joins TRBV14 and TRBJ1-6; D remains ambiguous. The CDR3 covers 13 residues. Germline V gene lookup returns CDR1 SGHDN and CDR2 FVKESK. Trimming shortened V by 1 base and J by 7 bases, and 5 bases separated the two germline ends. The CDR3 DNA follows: TGTGCCAGCAGCCAAGTTAGAAATTCACCCCTCCACTTT. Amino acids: CASSQVRNSPLHF.